The next 12 T cell receptor beta chains were all read from a single sample in a study of T cell changes during pregnancy in multiple sclerosis. The data were produced by immunoSEQ multiplex PCR, yet TCRdb's version contains in-frame clones alone and is incomplete. This sample carries fewer than 100,000 clones, about 93% of them seen once, and the ten largest clones take 2.6%. Sequenced here: peripheral blood, sampled after pregnancy. The receptor set was obtained from a female donor in good health, enrolled as a control in a pregnancy study.

J is TRBJ2-7 and V is TRBV18; D is unclear. Trimming pared 5 bases from V and 4 bases from J, leaving 6 bases between. The CDR3 is 11 amino acids. The germline V gene has CDR1 KGHSH and CDR2 LQKENI. CDR3 region: CASSYAYEQYF. CDR3 nucleotides: TGTGCCAGCTCATATGCGTACGAGCAGTACTTC.

The chain employs TRBV7-2 and TRBJ2-2, with D possibly matching TRBD1 (5 bases). Per the germline V gene, CDR1 is SGHTA and CDR2 is FQGNSA. The CDR3 sequence is 15 residues long. V shed 0 bases and J shed 7 bases, with 12 bases lying between them. CDR3 in amino acids: CASSLATGRGGELFF. The CDR3 DNA follows: TGTGCCAGCAGCTTAGCCACAGGCCGCGGCGGGGAGCTGTTTTTT.

The rearrangement joins TRBV6-6 to TRBJ2-7, with 8 nucleotides matching TRBD1. CDR1 is MNHNY and CDR2 is SVGAGI in the germline V gene (reference sequence). V shed 4 bases and J 6 bases; nucleotides not matched to a gene: 8. There are 14 residues in the CDR3. The CDR3 DNA follows: TGTGCCAGCAGTTCAGACAGGGGTAATGCCGAGCAGTACTTC. Protein: CASSSDRGNAEQYF.

V and J are TRBV5-1 and TRBJ1-2, with D hard to call. CDR3 length: 13 amino acids. V lost 1 base, J lost 1 base, and 5 bases lay in between. CDR1 is SGHRS, CDR2 YFSETQ, per germline. CDR3 coding DNA: TGCGCCAGCAGCTTGAGGAGTAACTATGGCTACACCTTC. This gives the protein CASSLRSNYGYTF.

The chain links TRBV2 to TRBJ1-2; no clear D. V shed 4 bases and J shed 12 bases, with 15 bases lying between them. This CDR3 is built from 12 residues. Per germline, CDR1 SNHLY and CDR2 FYNNEI. CDR3 DNA sequence: TGTGCCAGCAGTGGGGAGTACAGCAAACACACCTTC. Translated: CASSGEYSKHTF.

V is TRBV29-1 and J is TRBJ1-1; TRBD1 is a possible D gene (6 bases). The V gene lost 5 bases and the J gene lost 4 bases, with 14 bases spanning the gap. Germline assignment: CDR1 SQVTM and CDR2 ANQGSEA. This CDR3 comprises 13 residues. The CDR3 loop is CSVCRGSGTEAFF. The CDR3 nucleotides are TGCAGCGTTTGCAGGGGCTCGGGCACTGAAGCTTTCTTT.

This chain connects TRBV7-3 to TRBJ2-1, with 7 nucleotides matching TRBD1. J lost 4 bases, V lost 2 bases, and 2 bases had no gene match. This CDR3 has 14 residues. Germline CDR1 is SGHTA and CDR2 is FQGTGA. CDR3: CASSLEGQYNEQFF. Written as DNA, the CDR3 is TGTGCCAGCAGCTTAGAGGGACAGTACAATGAGCAGTTCTTC.

V and J are TRBV15 and TRBJ2-2; 7 bases fit TRBD2. The V gene end was trimmed by 7 bases and the J gene end by 0 bases; junction bases not matched to a gene: 8. Germline CDR1 reads LNHNV; CDR2 reads YYDKDF (reference sequence). CDR3 size: 16 residues. The CDR3 DNA is TGTGCCACCAAGGGTAGCGGGCTATCGAACACCGGGGAGCTGTTTTTT. It is translated as CATKGSGLSNTGELFF.

The chain is built from TRBV5-1 and TRBJ2-2; a possible D gene is TRBD2 (5 bases). Trimming took off 2 bases at V and 6 bases at J, with 14 bases between the two ends. The CDR3 has 15 residues. CDR1 is SGHRS, CDR2 YFSETQ, per germline. CDR3 nucleotides: TGCGCCAGCAGCTTCGGAGGATTTGGAGCCGGGGAGCTGTTTTTT. Encoded protein: CASSFGGFGAGELFF.

This chain joins TRBV9 and TRBJ1-2; D ambiguous. Trimming shortened V by 4 bases and J by 1 base, and 11 bases separated the two germline ends. This CDR3 contains 14 residues. Germline lookup yields CDR1 SGDLS and CDR2 YYNGEE. This CDR3 reads CASSPYGSNYGYTF. The DNA for the CDR3 is TGTGCCAGCAGCCCTTATGGCAGTAACTATGGCTACACCTTC.

The chain joins TRBV11-2 to TRBJ2-7; tentative D call: TRBD2 (5 bases). Trimming took off 0 bases at V and 7 bases at J, with 10 bases between the two ends. This CDR3 has 13 amino acids. Germline CDR1 SGHAT, CDR2 FQNNGV. For the CDR3, the DNA is TGTGCCAGCAGCTTAGAGGAGGCGAGGGAGCAGTACTTC. Translation: CASSLEEAREQYF.

The chain uses TRBV5-8 and TRBJ1-5; D possibly corresponds to TRBD1 (6 bases). The CDR3 length is 14 residues. In germline, CDR1 is SGHTS, CDR2 YDEGEE. V shed 4 bases and J shed 7 bases, with 15 bases lying between them. CDR3 residues: CASSPNRVRQPQHF. In nucleotides, the CDR3 is TGTGCCAGCAGCCCGAACAGGGTGCGGCAGCCCCAGCATTTT.